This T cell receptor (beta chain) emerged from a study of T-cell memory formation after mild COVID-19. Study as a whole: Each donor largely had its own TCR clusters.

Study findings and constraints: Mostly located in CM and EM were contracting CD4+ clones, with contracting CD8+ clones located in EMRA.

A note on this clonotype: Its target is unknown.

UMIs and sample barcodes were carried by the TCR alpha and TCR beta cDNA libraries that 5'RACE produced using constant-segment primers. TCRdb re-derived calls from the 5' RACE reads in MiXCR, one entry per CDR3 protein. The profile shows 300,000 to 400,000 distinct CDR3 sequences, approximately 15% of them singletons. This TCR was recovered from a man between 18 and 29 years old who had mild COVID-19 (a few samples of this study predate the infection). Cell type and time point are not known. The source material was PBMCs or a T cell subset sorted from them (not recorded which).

The CDR3, as DNA: TGTGCCAGCAGTTTAGCGCAGACTGAAGCTTTCTTT. It translates to CASSLAQTEAFF. The V and J genes are TRBV12-3 or TRBV12-4 and TRBJ1-1; no reliable D call. The CDR3 sequence is 12 residues long. The germline V and J ends were trimmed by 0 bases and 5 bases, with 4 bases remaining between them.